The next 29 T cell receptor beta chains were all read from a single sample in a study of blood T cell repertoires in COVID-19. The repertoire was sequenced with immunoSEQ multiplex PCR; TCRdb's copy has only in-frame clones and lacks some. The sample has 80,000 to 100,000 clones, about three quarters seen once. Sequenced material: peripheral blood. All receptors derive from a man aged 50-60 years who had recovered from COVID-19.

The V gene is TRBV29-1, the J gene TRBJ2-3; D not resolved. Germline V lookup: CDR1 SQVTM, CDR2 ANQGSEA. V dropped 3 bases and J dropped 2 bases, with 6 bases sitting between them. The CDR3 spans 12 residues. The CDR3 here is CSVERHTDTQYF. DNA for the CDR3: TGCAGCGTTGAGCGGCACACAGATACGCAGTATTTT.

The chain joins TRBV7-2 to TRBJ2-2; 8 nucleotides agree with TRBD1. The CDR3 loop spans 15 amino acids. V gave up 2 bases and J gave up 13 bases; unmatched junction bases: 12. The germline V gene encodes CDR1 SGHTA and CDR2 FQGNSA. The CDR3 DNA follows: TGTGCCAGCAGCTTAAGGAATCCAGGGGGCGCCCGGCTGTTTTTT. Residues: CASSLRNPGGARLFF. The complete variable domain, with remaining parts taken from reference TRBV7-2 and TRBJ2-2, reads GAGVSQSPSNKVTEKGKDVELRCDPISGHTALYWYRQSLGQGLEFLIYFQGNSAPDKSGLPSDRFSAERTGGSVSTLTIQRTQQEDSAVYLCASSLRNPGGARLFFGEGSRLTVL.

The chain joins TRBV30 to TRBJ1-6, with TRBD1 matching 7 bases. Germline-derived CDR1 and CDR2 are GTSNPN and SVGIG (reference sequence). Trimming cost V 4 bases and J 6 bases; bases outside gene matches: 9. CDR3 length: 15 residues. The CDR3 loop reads CAWNRGPLFNSPLHF. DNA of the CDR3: TGTGCCTGGAACAGGGGTCCGCTATTTAATTCACCCCTCCACTTT.

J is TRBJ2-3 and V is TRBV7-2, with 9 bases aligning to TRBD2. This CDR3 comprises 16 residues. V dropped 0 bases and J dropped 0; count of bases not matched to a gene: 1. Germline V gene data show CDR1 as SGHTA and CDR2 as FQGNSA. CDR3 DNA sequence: TGTGCCAGCAGCTTAGCAGCGGGAGGTAGCACAGATACGCAGTATTTT. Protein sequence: CASSLAAGGSTDTQYF.

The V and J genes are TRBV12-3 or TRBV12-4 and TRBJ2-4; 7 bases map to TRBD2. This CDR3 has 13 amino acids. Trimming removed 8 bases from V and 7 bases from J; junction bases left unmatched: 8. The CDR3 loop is CASSLAGVNIQYF. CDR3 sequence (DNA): TGTGCCAGCTCGTTGGCGGGAGTGAACATTCAGTACTTC.

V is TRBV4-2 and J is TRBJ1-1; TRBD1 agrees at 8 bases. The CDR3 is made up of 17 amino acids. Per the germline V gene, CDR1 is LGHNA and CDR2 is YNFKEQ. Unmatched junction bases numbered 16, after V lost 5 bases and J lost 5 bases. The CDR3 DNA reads TGTGCCAGCAGCGCGGGCCAGGGGGCCCCTAGGAAGACTGAAGCTTTCTTT. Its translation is CASSAGQGAPRKTEAFF.

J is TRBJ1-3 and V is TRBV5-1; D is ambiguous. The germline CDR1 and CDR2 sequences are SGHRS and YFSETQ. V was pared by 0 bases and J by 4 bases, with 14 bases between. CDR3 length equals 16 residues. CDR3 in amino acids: CASSLVGPKFGNTIYF. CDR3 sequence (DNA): TGCGCCAGCAGCTTGGTTGGGCCCAAATTCGGAAACACCATATATTTT. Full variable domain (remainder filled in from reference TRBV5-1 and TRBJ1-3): KAGVTQTPRYLIKTRGQQVTLSCSPISGHRSVSWYQQTPGQGLQFLFEYFSETQRNKGNFPGRFSGRQFSNSRSEMNVSTLELGDSALYLCASSLVGPKFGNTIYFGEGSWLTVV.

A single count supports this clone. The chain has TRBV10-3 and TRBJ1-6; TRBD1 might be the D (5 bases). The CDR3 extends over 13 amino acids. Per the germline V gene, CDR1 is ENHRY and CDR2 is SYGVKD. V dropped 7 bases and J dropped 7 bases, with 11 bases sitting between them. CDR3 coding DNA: TGTGCCATCAAGGTGGGGGGAAATTCACCCCTCCACTTT. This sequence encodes CAIKVGGNSPLHF.

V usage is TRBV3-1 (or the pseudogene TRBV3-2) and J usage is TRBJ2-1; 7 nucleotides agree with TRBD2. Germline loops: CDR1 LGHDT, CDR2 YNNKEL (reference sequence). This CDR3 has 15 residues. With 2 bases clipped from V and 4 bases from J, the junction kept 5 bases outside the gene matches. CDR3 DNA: TGTGCCAGCAGCCAATCCAGCGGGACTTACAATGAGCAGTTCTTC. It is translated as CASSQSSGTYNEQFF.

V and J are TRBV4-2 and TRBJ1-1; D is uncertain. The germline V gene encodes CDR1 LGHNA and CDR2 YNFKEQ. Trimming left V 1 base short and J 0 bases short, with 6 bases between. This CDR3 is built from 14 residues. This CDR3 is CASSQVLVNTEAFF. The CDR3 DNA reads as TGTGCCAGCAGCCAAGTCTTAGTGAACACTGAAGCTTTCTTT.

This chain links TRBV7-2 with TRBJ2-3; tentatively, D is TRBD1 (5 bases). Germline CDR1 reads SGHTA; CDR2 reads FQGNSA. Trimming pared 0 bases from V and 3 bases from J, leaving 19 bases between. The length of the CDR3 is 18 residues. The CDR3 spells CASSLAGNPGYLTDTQYF. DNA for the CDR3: TGTGCCAGCAGCTTAGCGGGGAACCCAGGGTACCTTACAGATACGCAGTATTTT.

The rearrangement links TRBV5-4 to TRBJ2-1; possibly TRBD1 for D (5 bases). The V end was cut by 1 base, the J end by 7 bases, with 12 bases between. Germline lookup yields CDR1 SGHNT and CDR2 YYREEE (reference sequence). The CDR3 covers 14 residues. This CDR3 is CASSLSQGRNEQFF. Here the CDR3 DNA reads TGTGCCAGCAGCTTGAGTCAGGGCAGAAATGAGCAGTTCTTC.

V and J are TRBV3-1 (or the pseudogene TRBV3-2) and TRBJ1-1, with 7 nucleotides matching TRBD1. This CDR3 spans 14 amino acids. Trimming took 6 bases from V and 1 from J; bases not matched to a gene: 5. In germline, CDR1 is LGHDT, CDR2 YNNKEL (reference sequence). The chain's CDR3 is CASRQGGTNTEAFF. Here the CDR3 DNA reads TGTGCCAGCAGGCAGGGGGGAACGAACACTGAAGCTTTCTTT.

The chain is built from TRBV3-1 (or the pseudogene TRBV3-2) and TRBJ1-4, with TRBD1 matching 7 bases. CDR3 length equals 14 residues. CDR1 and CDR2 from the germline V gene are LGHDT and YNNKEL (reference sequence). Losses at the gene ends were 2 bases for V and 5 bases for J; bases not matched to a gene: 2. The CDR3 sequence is CASSQQTGNEKLFF. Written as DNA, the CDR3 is TGTGCCAGCAGCCAACAGACAGGGAATGAAAAACTGTTTTTT.

CDR3 in DNA: TGCGCCAGCAGCCATCCACACCTAGAAGAGCAGTACTTC. Its translation is CASSHPHLEEQYF. The chain is built from TRBV4-1 and TRBJ2-7; no reliable D call. The CDR3 extends over 13 amino acids. V was pared by 3 bases and J by 7 bases, with 13 bases between. The V gene's germline CDR1 is MGHRA and CDR2 YSYEKL.

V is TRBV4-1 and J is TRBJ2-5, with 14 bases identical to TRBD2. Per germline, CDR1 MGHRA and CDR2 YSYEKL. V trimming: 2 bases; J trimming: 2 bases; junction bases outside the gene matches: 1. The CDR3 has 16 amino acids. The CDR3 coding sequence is TGCGCCAGCAGCCAACGGACTAGCGGGGGGCAAGAGACCCAGTACTTC. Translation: CASSQRTSGGQETQYF.

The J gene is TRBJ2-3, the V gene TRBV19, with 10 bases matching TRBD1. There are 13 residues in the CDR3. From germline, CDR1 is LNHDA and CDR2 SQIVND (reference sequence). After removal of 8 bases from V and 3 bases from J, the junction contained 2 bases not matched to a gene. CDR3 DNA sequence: TGTGCCAGTGGGACAGGGGATACAGATACGCAGTATTTT. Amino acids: CASGTGDTDTQYF.

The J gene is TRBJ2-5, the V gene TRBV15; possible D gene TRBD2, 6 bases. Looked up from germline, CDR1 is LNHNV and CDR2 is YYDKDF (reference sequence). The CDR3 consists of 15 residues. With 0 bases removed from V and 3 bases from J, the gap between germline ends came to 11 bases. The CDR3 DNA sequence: TGTGCCACCAGCAGAGATCGGGGGAGAGAAGAGACCCAGTACTTC. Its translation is CATSRDRGREETQYF.

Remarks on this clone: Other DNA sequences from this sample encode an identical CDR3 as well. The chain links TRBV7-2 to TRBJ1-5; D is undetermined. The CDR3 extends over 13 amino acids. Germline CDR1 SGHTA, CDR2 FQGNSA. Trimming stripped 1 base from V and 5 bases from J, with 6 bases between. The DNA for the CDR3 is TGTGCCAGCAGCTTAGTGGGCGATCAGCCCCAGCATTTT. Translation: CASSLVGDQPQHF. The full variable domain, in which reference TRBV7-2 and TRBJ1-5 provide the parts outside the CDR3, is GAGVSQSPSNKVTEKGKDVELRCDPISGHTALYWYRQSLGQGLEFLIYFQGNSAPDKSGLPSDRFSAERTGGSVSTLTIQRTQQEDSAVYLCASSLVGDQPQHFGDGTRLSIL.

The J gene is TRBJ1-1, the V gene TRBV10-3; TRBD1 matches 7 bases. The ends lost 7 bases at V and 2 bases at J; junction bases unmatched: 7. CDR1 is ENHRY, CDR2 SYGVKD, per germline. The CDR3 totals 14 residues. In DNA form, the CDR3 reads TGTGCCATCACCTCCGGACAGGATAACACTGAAGCTTTCTTT. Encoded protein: CAITSGQDNTEAFF.

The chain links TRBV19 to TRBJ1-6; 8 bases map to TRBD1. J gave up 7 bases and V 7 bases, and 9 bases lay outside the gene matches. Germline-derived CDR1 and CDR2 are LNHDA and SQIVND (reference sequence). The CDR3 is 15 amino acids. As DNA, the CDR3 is TGTGCCAGTAAAAATCCCGGGACAGGCAATTCACCCCTCCACTTT. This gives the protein CASKNPGTGNSPLHF.

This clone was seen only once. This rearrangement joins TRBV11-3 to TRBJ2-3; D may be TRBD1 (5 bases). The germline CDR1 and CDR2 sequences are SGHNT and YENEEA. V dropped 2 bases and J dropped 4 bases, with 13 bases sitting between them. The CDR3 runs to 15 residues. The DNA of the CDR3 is TGTGCCAGCAGCTTACGGAGCCAGGGTCCAGATACGCAGTATTTT. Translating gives CASSLRSQGPDTQYF.

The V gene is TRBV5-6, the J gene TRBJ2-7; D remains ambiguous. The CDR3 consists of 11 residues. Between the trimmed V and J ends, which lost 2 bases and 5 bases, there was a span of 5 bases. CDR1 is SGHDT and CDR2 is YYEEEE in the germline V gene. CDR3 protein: CASSFHNEQYF. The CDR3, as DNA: TGTGCCAGCAGCTTCCACAACGAGCAGTACTTC.

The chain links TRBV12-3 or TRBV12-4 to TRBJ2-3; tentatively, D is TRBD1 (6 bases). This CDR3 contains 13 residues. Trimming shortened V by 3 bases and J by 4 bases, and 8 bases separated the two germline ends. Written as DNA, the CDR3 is TGTGCCAGCAGTTTTAAGGGGGCAGATACGCAGTATTTT. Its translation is CASSFKGADTQYF.

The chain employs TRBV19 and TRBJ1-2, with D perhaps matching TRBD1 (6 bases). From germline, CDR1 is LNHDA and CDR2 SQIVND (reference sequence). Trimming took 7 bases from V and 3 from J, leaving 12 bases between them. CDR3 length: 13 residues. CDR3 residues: CASKLAGDYGYTF. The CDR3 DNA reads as TGTGCCAGTAAATTAGCAGGGGACTATGGCTACACCTTC.

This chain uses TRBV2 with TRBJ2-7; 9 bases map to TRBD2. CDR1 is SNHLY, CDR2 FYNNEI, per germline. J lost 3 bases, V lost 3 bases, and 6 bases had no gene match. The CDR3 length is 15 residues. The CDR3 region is CASSERAGGFYEQYF. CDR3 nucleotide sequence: TGTGCCAGCAGTGAGAGGGCGGGAGGGTTCTACGAGCAGTACTTC. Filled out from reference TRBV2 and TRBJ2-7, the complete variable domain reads EPEVTQTPSHQVTQMGQEVILRCVPISNHLYFYWYRQILGQKVEFLVSFYNNEISEKSEIFDDQFSVERPDGSNFTLKIRSTKLEDSAMYFCASSERAGGFYEQYFGPGTRLTVT.

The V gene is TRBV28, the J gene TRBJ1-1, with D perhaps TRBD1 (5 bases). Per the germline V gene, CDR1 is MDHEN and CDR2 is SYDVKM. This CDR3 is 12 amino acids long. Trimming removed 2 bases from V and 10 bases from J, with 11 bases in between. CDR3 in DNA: TGTGCCAGCAGTTTACGACAGCCTGTAGCTTTCTTT. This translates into CASSLRQPVAFF.

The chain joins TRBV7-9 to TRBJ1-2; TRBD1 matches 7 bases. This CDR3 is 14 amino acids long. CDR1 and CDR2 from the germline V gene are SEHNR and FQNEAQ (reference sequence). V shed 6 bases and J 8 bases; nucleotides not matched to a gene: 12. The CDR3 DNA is TGTGCCAGCAGATCCGGGACAGATGTAGGGGGCTACACCTTC. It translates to CASRSGTDVGGYTF.

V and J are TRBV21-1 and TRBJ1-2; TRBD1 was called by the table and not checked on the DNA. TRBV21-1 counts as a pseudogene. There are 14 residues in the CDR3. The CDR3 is CASSKEGRGYGYTF. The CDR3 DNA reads TGTGCCAGCAGCAAAGAGGGCAGGGGGTACGGCTACACCTTC.